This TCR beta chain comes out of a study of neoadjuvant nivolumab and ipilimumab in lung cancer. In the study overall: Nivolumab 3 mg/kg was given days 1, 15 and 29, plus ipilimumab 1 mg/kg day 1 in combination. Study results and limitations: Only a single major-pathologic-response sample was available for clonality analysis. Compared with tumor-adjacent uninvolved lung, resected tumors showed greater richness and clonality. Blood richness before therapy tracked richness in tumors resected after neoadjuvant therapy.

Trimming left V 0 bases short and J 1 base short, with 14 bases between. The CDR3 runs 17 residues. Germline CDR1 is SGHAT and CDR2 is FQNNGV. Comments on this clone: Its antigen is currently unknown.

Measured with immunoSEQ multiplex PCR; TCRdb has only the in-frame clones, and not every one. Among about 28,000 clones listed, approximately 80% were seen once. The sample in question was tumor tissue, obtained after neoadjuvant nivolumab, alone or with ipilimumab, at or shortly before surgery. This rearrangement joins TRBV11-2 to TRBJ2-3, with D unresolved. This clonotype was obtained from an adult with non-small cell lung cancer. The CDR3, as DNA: TGTGCCAGCAGCTTAGATCGGAGTTATTCGGGCACAGATACGCAGTATTTT. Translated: CASSLDRSYSGTDTQYF.